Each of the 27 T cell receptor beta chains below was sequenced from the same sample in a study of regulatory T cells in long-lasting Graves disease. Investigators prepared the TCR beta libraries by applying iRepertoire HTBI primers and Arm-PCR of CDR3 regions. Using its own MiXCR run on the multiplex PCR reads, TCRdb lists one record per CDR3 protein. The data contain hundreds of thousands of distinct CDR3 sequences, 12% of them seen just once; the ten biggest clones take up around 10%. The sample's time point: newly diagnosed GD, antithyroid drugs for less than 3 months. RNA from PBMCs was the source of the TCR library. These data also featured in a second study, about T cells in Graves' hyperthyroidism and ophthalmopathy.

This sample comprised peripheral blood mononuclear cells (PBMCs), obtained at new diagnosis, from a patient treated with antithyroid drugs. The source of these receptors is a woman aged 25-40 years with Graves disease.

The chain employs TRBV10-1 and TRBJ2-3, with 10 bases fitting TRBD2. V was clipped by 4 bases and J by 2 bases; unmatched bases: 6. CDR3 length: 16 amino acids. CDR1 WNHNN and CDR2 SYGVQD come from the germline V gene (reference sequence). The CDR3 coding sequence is TGCGCCAGCAGTGCCGGACTAGCGGATATCACAGATACGCAGTATTTT. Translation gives CASSAGLADITDTQYF.

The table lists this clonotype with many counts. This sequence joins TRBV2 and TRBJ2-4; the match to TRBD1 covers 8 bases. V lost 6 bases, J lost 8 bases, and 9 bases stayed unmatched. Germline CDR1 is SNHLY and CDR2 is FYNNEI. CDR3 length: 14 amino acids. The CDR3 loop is CASSAGQGLDIQYF. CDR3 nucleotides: TGTGCCAGCAGCGCCGGACAGGGCTTGGACATTCAGTACTTC.

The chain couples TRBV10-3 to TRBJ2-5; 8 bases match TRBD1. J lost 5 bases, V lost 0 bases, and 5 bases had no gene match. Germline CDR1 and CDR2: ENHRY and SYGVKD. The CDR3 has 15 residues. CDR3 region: CAISESWQGAETQYF. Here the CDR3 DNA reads TGTGCCATCAGTGAGTCGTGGCAGGGGGCGGAGACCCAGTACTTC.

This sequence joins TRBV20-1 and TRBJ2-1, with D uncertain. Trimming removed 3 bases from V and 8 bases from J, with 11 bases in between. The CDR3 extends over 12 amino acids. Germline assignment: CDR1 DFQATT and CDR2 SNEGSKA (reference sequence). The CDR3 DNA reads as TGCAGTGCTAGTAGGTCGTTGGATGAGCAGTTCTTC. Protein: CSASRSLDEQFF.

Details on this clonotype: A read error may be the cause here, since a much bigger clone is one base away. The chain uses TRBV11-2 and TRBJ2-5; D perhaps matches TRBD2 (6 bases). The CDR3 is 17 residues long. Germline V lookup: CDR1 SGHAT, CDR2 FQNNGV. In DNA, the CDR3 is TGTGCCAGCAGCTTAAAGAGGACTACATCGTACCAAGAGACCCCGTACTTC. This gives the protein CASSLKRTTSYQETPYF.

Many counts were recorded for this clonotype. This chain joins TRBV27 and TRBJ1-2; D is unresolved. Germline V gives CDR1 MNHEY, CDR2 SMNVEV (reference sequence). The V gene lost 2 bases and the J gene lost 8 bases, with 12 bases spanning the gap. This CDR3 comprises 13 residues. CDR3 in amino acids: CASSLKRDGGYTF. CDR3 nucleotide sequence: TGTGCCAGCAGTTTAAAAAGGGATGGCGGCTACACCTTC.

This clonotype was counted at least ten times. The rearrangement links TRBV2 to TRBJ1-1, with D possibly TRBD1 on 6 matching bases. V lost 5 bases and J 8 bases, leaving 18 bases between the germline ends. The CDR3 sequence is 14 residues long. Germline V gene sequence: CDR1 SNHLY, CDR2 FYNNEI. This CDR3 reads CASSHRVVEGEAFF. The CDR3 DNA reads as TGTGCCAGCAGTCACAGGGTAGTGGAGGGCGAAGCTTTCTTT.

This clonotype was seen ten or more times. The CDR3 DNA reads TGTGCCAGCAGTTACTCGGGCAGCGATACGCAGTATTTT. Translation gives CASSYSGSDTQYF. This chain connects TRBV6-5 to TRBJ2-3; D unresolved. Germline V gene data show CDR1 as MNHEY and CDR2 as SVGAGI. The ends were cut back, 0 bases at V and 6 bases at J, with 7 bases in the middle. The CDR3 is 13 amino acids.

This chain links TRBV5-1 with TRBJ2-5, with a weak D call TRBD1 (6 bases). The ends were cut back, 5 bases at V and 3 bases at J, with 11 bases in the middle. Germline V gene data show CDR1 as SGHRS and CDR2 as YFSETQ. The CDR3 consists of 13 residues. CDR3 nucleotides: TGCGCCAGCAGGAATGGACAGAAAGAGACCCAGTACTTC. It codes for CASRNGQKETQYF.

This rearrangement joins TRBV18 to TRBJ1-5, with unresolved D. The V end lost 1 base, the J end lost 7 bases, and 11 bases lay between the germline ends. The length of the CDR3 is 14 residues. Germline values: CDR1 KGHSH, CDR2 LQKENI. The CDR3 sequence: CASSPQQGGQPQHF. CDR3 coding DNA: TGTGCCAGCTCACCACAACAAGGAGGACAGCCCCAGCATTTT.

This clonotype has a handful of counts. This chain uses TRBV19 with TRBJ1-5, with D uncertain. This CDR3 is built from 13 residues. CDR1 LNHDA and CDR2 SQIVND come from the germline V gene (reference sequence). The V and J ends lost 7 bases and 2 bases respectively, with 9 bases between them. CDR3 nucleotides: TGTGCCAGTATGACGGAGGGCAATCAGCCCCAGCATTTT. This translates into CASMTEGNQPQHF. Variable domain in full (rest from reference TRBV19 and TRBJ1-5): DGGITQSPKYLFRKEGQNVTLSCEQNLNHDAMYWYRQDPGQGLRLIYYSQIVNDFQKGDIAEGYSVSREKKESFPLTVTSAQKNPTAFYLCASMTEGNQPQHFGDGTRLSIL.

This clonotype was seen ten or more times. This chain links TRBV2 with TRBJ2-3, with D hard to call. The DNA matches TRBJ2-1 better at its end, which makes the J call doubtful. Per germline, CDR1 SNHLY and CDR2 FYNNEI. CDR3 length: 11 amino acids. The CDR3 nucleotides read TGTGCCAGCAGTGCTAGGTCCGAGCAGTTCTTC. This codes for CASSARSEQFF.

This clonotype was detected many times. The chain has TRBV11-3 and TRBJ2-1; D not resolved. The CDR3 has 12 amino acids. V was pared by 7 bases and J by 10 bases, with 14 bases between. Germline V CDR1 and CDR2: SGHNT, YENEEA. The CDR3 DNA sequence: TGTGCCAGCACCAAATACGCCGGGGAGCAGTTCTTC. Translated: CASTKYAGEQFF.

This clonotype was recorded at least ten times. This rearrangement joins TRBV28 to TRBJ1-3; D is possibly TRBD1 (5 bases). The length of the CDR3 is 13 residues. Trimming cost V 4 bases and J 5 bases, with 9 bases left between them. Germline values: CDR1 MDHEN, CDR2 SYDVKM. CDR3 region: CASSSPDRNTIYF. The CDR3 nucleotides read TGTGCCAGCAGTTCCCCGGACAGAAACACCATATATTTT. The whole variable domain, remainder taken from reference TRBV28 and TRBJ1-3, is DVKVTQSSRYLVKRTGEKVFLECVQDMDHENMFWYRQDPGLGLRLIYFSYDVKMKEKGDIPEGYSVSREKKERFSLILESASTNQTSMYLCASSSPDRNTIYFGEGSWLTVV.

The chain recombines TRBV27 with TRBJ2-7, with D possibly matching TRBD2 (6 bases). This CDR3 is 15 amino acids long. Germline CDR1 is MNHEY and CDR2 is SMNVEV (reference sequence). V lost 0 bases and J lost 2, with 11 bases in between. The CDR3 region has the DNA TGTGCCAGCAGTTTATCCGGGGGTTCCCCCTACGAGCAGTACTTC. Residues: CASSLSGGSPYEQYF.

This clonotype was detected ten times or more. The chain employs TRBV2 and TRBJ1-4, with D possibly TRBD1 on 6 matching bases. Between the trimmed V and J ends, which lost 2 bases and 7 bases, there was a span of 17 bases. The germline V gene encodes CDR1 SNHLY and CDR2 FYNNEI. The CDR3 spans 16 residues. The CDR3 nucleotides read TGTGCCAGCAGTGAATACGAGGTTGGGGGGCCTGAAAAACTGTTTTTT. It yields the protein CASSEYEVGGPEKLFF.

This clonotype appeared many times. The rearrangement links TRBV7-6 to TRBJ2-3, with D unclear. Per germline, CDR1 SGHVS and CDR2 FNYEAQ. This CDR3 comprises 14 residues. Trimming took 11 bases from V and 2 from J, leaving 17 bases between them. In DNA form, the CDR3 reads TGTGCCCCGACGGCTCTCGGTCCCACAGATACGCAGTATTTT. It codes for CAPTALGPTDTQYF.

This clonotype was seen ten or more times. CDR3 in DNA: TGCAGCGTTGAGACAGGGCGCTATGGCTACACCTTC. It specifies CSVETGRYGYTF. The V call is TRBV29-1, the J call TRBJ1-2; 7 bases line up with TRBD1. The V gene end was trimmed by 3 bases and the J gene end by 4 bases; junction bases not matched to a gene: 2. The CDR3 is 12 amino acids. The V gene's germline CDR1 is SQVTM and CDR2 ANQGSEA.

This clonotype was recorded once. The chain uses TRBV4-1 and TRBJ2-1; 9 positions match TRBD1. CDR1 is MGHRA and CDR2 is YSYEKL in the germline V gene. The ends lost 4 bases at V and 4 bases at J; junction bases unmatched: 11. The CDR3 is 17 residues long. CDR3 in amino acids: CASSRGRGTGRYNEQFF. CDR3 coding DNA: TGCGCCAGCAGCCGGGGACGGGGGACAGGGAGGTACAATGAGCAGTTCTTC.

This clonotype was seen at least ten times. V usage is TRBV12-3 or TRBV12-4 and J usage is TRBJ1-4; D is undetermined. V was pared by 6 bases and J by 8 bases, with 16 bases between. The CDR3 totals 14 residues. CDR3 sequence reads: CASSRTGRHEKLFF. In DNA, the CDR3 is TGTGCCAGCAGCAGGACGGGAAGGCACGAAAAACTGTTTTTT.

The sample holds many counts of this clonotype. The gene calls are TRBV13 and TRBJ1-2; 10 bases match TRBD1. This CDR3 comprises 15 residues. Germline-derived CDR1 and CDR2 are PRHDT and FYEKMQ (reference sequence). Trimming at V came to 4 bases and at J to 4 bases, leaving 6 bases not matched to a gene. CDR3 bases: TGTGCCAGCAGCTCCGGGACAGGGGCCGTCTATGGCTACACCTTC. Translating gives CASSSGTGAVYGYTF.

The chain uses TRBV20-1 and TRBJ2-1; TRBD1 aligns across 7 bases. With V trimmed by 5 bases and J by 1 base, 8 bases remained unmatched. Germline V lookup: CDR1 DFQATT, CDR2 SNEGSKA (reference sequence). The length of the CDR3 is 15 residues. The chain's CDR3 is CSASTRDRSYNEQFF. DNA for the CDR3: TGCAGTGCTTCGACCCGGGACAGATCCTACAATGAGCAGTTCTTC.

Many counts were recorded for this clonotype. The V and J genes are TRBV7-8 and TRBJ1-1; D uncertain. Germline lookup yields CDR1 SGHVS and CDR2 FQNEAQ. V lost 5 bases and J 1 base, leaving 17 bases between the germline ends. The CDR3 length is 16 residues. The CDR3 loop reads CASSQNGLGWNTEAFF. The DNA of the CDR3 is TGTGCCAGCAGCCAAAATGGGTTAGGGTGGAACACTGAAGCTTTCTTT.

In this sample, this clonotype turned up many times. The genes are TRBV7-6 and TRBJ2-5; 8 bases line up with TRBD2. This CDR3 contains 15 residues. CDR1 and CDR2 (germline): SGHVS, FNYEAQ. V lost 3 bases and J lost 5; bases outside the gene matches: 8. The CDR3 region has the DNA TGTGCCAGCAGCTTGACCGGGACTAGAGTGGAGACCCAGTACTTC. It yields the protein CASSLTGTRVETQYF.

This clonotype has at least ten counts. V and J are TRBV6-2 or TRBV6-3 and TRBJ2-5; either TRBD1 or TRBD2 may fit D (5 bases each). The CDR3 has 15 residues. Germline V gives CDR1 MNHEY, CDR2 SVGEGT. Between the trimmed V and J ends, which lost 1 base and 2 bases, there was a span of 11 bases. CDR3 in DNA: TGTGCCAGCAGTTACTACCGACAGCGGCAAGAGACCCAGTACTTC. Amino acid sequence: CASSYYRQRQETQYF.

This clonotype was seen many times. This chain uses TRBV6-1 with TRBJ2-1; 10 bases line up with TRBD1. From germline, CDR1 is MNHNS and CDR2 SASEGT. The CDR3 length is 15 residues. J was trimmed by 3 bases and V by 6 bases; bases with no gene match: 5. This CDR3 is CASRSGTGVYNEQFF. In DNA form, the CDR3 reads TGTGCCAGCAGATCCGGGACAGGGGTCTACAATGAGCAGTTCTTC.

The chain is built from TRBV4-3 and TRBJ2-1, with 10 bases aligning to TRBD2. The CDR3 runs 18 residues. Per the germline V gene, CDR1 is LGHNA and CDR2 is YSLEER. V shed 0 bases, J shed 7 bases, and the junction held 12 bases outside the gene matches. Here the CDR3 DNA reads TGCGCCAGCAGCCAAGATGTACTAGCGGGGATGGGGTTTAATGAGCAGTTCTTC. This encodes CASSQDVLAGMGFNEQFF.